Following are 8 T cell receptor beta chains from one sample sequenced in a study of neurological immune-mediated disorders. TCRdb passed the 5' RACE reads through MiXCR, listing each CDR3 protein once. The table has approximately 9,400 distinct CDR3 sequences, approximately 22% seen once. Sequences were obtained from CD8+ T cells from blood. These receptors were obtained from a woman aged 35 to 49 with multiple sclerosis.

This clonotype was seen at least ten times. The chain is built from TRBV6-6 and TRBJ2-7; 8 nucleotides match TRBD1. V lost 6 bases to trimming and J lost 3 bases; unmatched junction nucleotides: 7. Germline V gene lookup returns CDR1 MNHNY and CDR2 SVGAGI (reference sequence). The CDR3 consists of 14 residues. The CDR3 protein is CASSSGTGFYEQYF. The CDR3 nucleotides read TGTGCCAGCAGCTCCGGGACAGGCTTCTACGAGCAGTACTTC.

In its sample, this clonotype ranks as medium-sized. The chain employs TRBV15 and TRBJ1-5; tentatively, D is TRBD1 (6 bases). CDR3 length: 14 residues. Germline CDR1 LNHNV, CDR2 YYDKDF (reference sequence). Trimming cost V 4 bases and J 6 bases, with 13 bases left between them. CDR3 DNA sequence: TGTGCCACCAGCACCGGACAGCCAAGTCAGCCCCAGCATTTT. Its translation is CATSTGQPSQPQHF.

CDR3 region: CASSREGDRINSPLHF. The DNA for the CDR3 is TGCGCCAGCAGCCGCGAGGGGGATCGAATTAATTCACCCCTCCACTTT. This chain uses TRBV5-1 with TRBJ1-6; weak D call: TRBD1 (6 bases). Per germline, CDR1 SGHRS and CDR2 YFSETQ. The CDR3 length is 16 residues. Trimming stripped 4 bases from V and 6 bases from J, with 17 bases between.

This clonotype was detected ten times or more. This chain's CDR3 is CSARDGSGGTDTQYF. The CDR3 coding sequence is TGCAGTGCTAGAGATGGTAGCGGGGGCACAGATACGCAGTATTTT. V and J are TRBV20-1 and TRBJ2-3, with 8 bases matching TRBD2. This CDR3 has 15 amino acids. Losses at the gene ends were 0 bases for V and 1 base for J; bases not matched to a gene: 3. Germline CDR1 DFQATT, CDR2 SNEGSKA (reference sequence).

By share, this clonotype counts as medium-sized. V gene TRBV27 combines with J gene TRBJ1-2; D possibly corresponds to TRBD1 (5 bases). The V and J ends lost 6 bases and 4 bases respectively, with 12 bases between them. CDR1 is MNHEY, CDR2 SMNVEV, per germline (reference sequence). CDR3 length: 13 residues. CDR3 sequence: CASRPPDSYGYTF. Here the CDR3 DNA reads TGTGCCAGCAGGCCTCCCGACAGCTATGGCTACACCTTC.

This clonotype is labeled medium-sized (0.01 to 0.1%). The chain combines TRBV4-1 with TRBJ1-1; a weak D match, TRBD1 (5 bases). The germline V gene has CDR1 MGHRA and CDR2 YSYEKL. The CDR3 has 15 residues. The V end lost 0 bases, the J end lost 5 bases, and 13 bases lay between the germline ends. This CDR3 is CASSQDRLGGTEAFF. The CDR3 region has the DNA TGCGCCAGCAGCCAAGATAGGTTGGGGGGGACTGAAGCTTTCTTT.

By sample share, this clonotype is medium-sized (0.01 to 0.1%). No conserved phenylalanine or tryptophan ends this CDR3, so it is likely a read error. The DNA is left out, because the CDR3 cannot be placed on it with certainty; the CDR3 is given as TCRdb lists it. The chain links TRBV10-3 to TRBJ1-1; the table's D call, TRBD1, was not checked against the DNA. Per the germline V gene, CDR1 is ENHRY and CDR2 is SYGVKD. The CDR3 contains 9 residues when both ends are counted. CDR3 in amino acids: CAADRQGSS.

The chain couples TRBV27 to TRBJ1-5; no firm D call. CDR3 size: 13 residues. Per germline, CDR1 MNHEY and CDR2 SMNVEV (reference sequence). V was cut by 6 bases and J by 5 bases, with 11 bases left in between. The CDR3 region has the DNA TGTGCCAGCAGCCAGAGGAGGGATCAGCCCCAGCATTTT. It is translated as CASSQRRDQPQHF.